The rows below give T cell receptor beta chains drawn from one sample of a study of cytomegalovirus exposure and HLA in healthy donors. Produced via immunoSEQ multiplex PCR; TCRdb's table is partial and in-frame only. Found here are approximately 120,000 clones, around 80% of them singletons; the top ten hold roughly a tenth. Material for sequencing was PBMCs. All receptors derive from a young man in good health and CMV-seropositive. The CDR3 runs from the conserved cysteine through the conserved F or W. Fields, in order: clone size, V gene, D gene, J gene, CDR3 DNA, CDR3 protein. D genes are given only for firm matches. The size field is filled for only some rows; it gives once, few, many or a size class.

size: NA; V: TRBV9; D: NA; J: TRBJ2-2; DNA: TGTGCCAGCAGTCGAGCGGACCAGAACACCGGGGAGCTGTTTTTT; CDR3: CASSRADQNTGELFF
size: NA; V: TRBV9; D: NA; J: TRBJ1-1; DNA: TGTGCCAGCAGCGTAAGCGATAGGGGGAACACTGAAGCTTTCTTT; CDR3: CASSVSDRGNTEAFF
size: NA; V: TRBV7-9; D: TRBD1; J: TRBJ2-7; DNA: TGTGCCAGCAGCTCCGGGACAGAATCCTACGAGCAGTACTTC; CDR3: CASSSGTESYEQYF
size: NA; V: TRBV25-1; D: NA; J: TRBJ2-7; DNA: TGTGCCAGCAGGGCTTCCTACGAGCAGTACTTC; CDR3: CASRASYEQYF
size: NA; V: TRBV7-6; D: TRBD2; J: TRBJ2-7; DNA: TGTGCCAGCAGCCCGGAAAGCGGGAGGTTCTACGAGCAGTACTTC; CDR3: CASSPESGRFYEQYF
size: NA; V: TRBV30; D: NA; J: TRBJ1-2; DNA: TGTGCCTCGGGAGGAAAGCCTAACTATGGCTACACCTTC; CDR3: CASGGKPNYGYTF
size: NA; V: TRBV5-1; D: TRBD1; J: TRBJ2-5; DNA: TGCGCCAGCAGCCCCGGGGTTGGGACAGGGCGGCAAGAGACCCAGTACTTC; CDR3: CASSPGVGTGRQETQYF
size: NA; V: TRBV19; D: TRBD1; J: TRBJ1-1; DNA: TGTGCCAGTAGCCGGACAGGGGGTAGGACTGAAGCTTTCTTT; CDR3: CASSRTGGRTEAFF
size: NA; V: TRBV5-4; D: NA; J: TRBJ2-3; DNA: TGTGCCAGCAGCTTGGAGGGAGCCCCCACAGATACGCAGTATTTT; CDR3: CASSLEGAPTDTQYF
size: NA; V: TRBV30; D: TRBD1; J: TRBJ1-1; DNA: TGTGCCTGGGGTCCAGGGGGGACTGAAGCTTTCTTT; CDR3: CAWGPGGTEAFF
size: NA; V: TRBV12-5; D: NA; J: TRBJ1-1; DNA: TGTGCTAGTGGTACCGGGGTCCGCACTGAAGCTTTCTTT; CDR3: CASGTGVRTEAFF
size: NA; V: TRBV5-1; D: TRBD2; J: TRBJ2-7; DNA: TGCGCCAGCAGTACCCAACTGACTAGCGAAAAACACTACGAGCAGTACTTC; CDR3: CASSTQLTSEKHYEQYF
size: NA; V: TRBV5-4; D: TRBD1; J: TRBJ1-3; DNA: TGTGCCAGCAGCCCCGGACAGGGTCACTCTGGAAACACCATATATTTT; CDR3: CASSPGQGHSGNTIYF
size: NA; V: TRBV18; D: NA; J: TRBJ2-5; DNA: TGTGCCAGCTCACCCCAAGGTCCCCCCGCGGGAGAGACCCAGTACTTC; CDR3: CASSPQGPPAGETQYF
size: NA; V: TRBV13; D: TRBD1; J: TRBJ2-6; DNA: TGTGCCAGCAGCCCTCAGCACGCGACAGGGAGCTCTGGGGCCAACGTCCTGACTTTC; CDR3: CASSPQHATGSSGANVLTF
size: few; V: TRBV2; D: NA; J: TRBJ2-7; DNA: TGTGCCAGCAGTGTGGGGGGATTGGAGCAGTACTTC; CDR3: CASSVGGLEQYF
size: NA; V: TRBV7-2; D: TRBD2; J: TRBJ2-5; DNA: TGTGCCAGCAGCTTAACCGGCGGGAGGGTAGAGACCCAGTACTTC; CDR3: CASSLTGGRVETQYF
size: NA; V: TRBV27; D: TRBD2; J: TRBJ2-1; DNA: TGTGCCAGCAGTTTGCGTCTAGCGGGAGCGGGCTACAATGAGCAGTTCTTC; CDR3: CASSLRLAGAGYNEQFF
size: NA; V: TRBV5-1; D: TRBD2; J: TRBJ2-5; DNA: TGCGCCAGCAGCGCCGGGACTAGCGTAGAGACCCAGTACTTC; CDR3: CASSAGTSVETQYF
size: NA; V: TRBV5-5; D: TRBD2; J: TRBJ2-1; DNA: TGTGCCAGCGCCGCTAGCGGGACGCTAGTATACAATGAGCAGTTCTTC; CDR3: CASAASGTLVYNEQFF
size: NA; V: TRBV6-1; D: TRBD1; J: TRBJ1-3; DNA: TGTGCCAGCAGCGCCACAGGGGACTCTGGAAACACCATATATTTT; CDR3: CASSATGDSGNTIYF
size: NA; V: TRBV2; D: TRBD2; J: TRBJ2-2; DNA: TGTGCCAGCAGTGAAGTAGCTATCGGGAGGGGGGAGCTGTTTTTT; CDR3: CASSEVAIGRGELFF
size: NA; V: TRBV7-2; D: TRBD2; J: TRBJ2-5; DNA: TGTGCCAGCAGCTCCCCCGCGATAGCGGGACAAGAGACCCAGTACTTC; CDR3: CASSSPAIAGQETQYF
size: NA; V: TRBV5-6; D: TRBD1; J: TRBJ2-7; DNA: TGTGCCAGCAGCGTAAGGGGGCTCGAGCAGTACTTC; CDR3: CASSVRGLEQYF
size: NA; V: TRBV7-9; D: TRBD2; J: TRBJ2-5; DNA: TGTGCCAGCAGCTTGGGGGTAGCGGGAGAATTCGCGGAGACCCAGTACTTC; CDR3: CASSLGVAGEFAETQYF
size: NA; V: TRBV28; D: TRBD2; J: TRBJ2-1; DNA: TGTGCCAGCAGTTCTGGGGGTAGCGGGAGTAATGAGCAGTTCTTC; CDR3: CASSSGGSGSNEQFF
size: NA; V: TRBV27; D: NA; J: TRBJ1-5; DNA: TGTGCCAGCAGTTTCCATGCCGGTGACTCCCACCAGCATTTT; CDR3: CASSFHAGDSHQHF
size: NA; V: TRBV7-7; D: TRBD2; J: TRBJ2-5; DNA: TGTGCCAGCAGCCCGGGACTAGGGAAAAAAGAGACCCAGTACTTC; CDR3: CASSPGLGKKETQYF
size: once; V: TRBV2; D: NA; J: TRBJ2-7; DNA: TGTGCCAGCAGTGAAGCCCGGAGACCTACCTACGAGCAGTACTTC; CDR3: CASSEARRPTYEQYF
size: few; V: TRBV7-2; D: NA; J: TRBJ2-7; DNA: TGTGCCAGCAGCTTAGGTTTACAGGAATACTCCTACGAGCAGTACTTC; CDR3: CASSLGLQEYSYEQYF
size: few; V: TRBV29-1; D: NA; J: TRBJ2-1; DNA: TGCAGCGCCGACGGGGGTAGTAGCTCCTACAATGAGCAGTTCTTC; CDR3: CSADGGSSSYNEQFF
size: NA; V: TRBV9; D: TRBD1; J: TRBJ2-2; DNA: TGTGCCAGCAGCGCCTTGGACAGGGCGACCGGGGAGCTGTTTTTT; CDR3: CASSALDRATGELFF
size: NA; V: TRBV2; D: NA; J: TRBJ2-1; DNA: TGTGCCAGCAGTGAAGGGCTAGTCGCAGGGAATGAGCAGTTCTTC; CDR3: CASSEGLVAGNEQFF
size: NA; V: TRBV6-1; D: TRBD1; J: TRBJ1-5; DNA: TGTGCCAGCAGTGTGGGGACAGGGGGCAATCAGCCCCAGCATTTT; CDR3: CASSVGTGGNQPQHF
size: NA; V: TRBV11-2; D: TRBD2; J: TRBJ2-5; DNA: TGTGCCAGCAGCCCCCGGACTGAGAGCGGGAGGAGAAGAGAGACCCAGTACTTC; CDR3: CASSPRTESGRRRETQYF
size: NA; V: TRBV18; D: NA; J: TRBJ1-1; DNA: TGTGCCAGCTCACCACGGGGGGGGGAAGCTTTCTTT; CDR3: CASSPRGGEAFF
size: NA; V: TRBV11-3; D: TRBD1; J: TRBJ1-1; DNA: TGTGCCAGCAGTCAGGGGGCTTGGGACACTGAAGCTTTCTTT; CDR3: CASSQGAWDTEAFF
size: few; V: TRBV7-9; D: TRBD2; J: TRBJ2-3; DNA: TGTGCCAGCCGACTAATAAATAGCGGGGGGCCCGATACGCAGTATTTT; CDR3: CASRLINSGGPDTQYF
size: NA; V: TRBV2; D: TRBD1; J: TRBJ1-2; DNA: TGTGCCAGCAGTGAGGACAGGACGACTAACTATGGCTACACCTTC; CDR3: CASSEDRTTNYGYTF
size: NA; V: TRBV4-2; D: TRBD2; J: TRBJ2-5; DNA: TGTGCCAGCAGCCAGGCTAGCGGGAGGTTCCAAGAGACCCAGTACTTC; CDR3: CASSQASGRFQETQYF
size: NA; V: TRBV11-1; D: TRBD1; J: TRBJ1-2; DNA: TGTGCCAGCAGCTTCGATCCCCATGACAGGGTCGAGGGCTACACCTTC; CDR3: CASSFDPHDRVEGYTF
size: NA; V: TRBV10-3; D: NA; J: TRBJ2-3; DNA: TGTGCCATCAATCTCGAGATCACAGATACGCAGTATTTT; CDR3: CAINLEITDTQYF
size: NA; V: TRBV6-1; D: NA; J: TRBJ2-1; DNA: TGTGCCAGCAGTGAGATCAATCTAAGGCAGTTCTTC; CDR3: CASSEINLRQFF
size: NA; V: TRBV19; D: NA; J: TRBJ2-7; DNA: TGTGCCAGTAGCGGGCTAGCTGGAACCTACGAGCAGTACTTC; CDR3: CASSGLAGTYEQYF
size: NA; V: TRBV5-1; D: NA; J: TRBJ1-4; DNA: TGCGCCAGCAGACCCCGGAGCGGGCCCACAACTAATGAAAAACTGTTTTTT; CDR3: CASRPRSGPTTNEKLFF
size: NA; V: TRBV4-2; D: NA; J: TRBJ1-4; DNA: TGTGCCAGCAGCCAAAGACCACACATAGACAGCTATAATGAAAAACTGTTTTTT; CDR3: CASSQRPHIDSYNEKLFF
size: few; V: TRBV2; D: TRBD2; J: TRBJ2-1; DNA: TGTGCCAGCAGATCTCTATCGACTAGCTTCGGTGAGCAGTTCTTC; CDR3: CASRSLSTSFGEQFF
size: NA; V: TRBV30; D: NA; J: TRBJ1-4; DNA: TGTGCCTCCCCCCGTGAGGGTAATGAAAAACTGTTTTTT; CDR3: CASPREGNEKLFF
size: NA; V: TRBV7-9; D: NA; J: TRBJ2-7; DNA: TGTGCCAGCAGCAACATTGACGAGCAGTACTTC; CDR3: CASSNIDEQYF
size: NA; V: TRBV5-1; D: TRBD2; J: TRBJ2-7; DNA: TGCGCCAGCAGCGGAACTAGCGGCGCGCCCTACGAGCAGTACTTC; CDR3: CASSGTSGAPYEQYF
size: NA; V: TRBV7-2; D: NA; J: TRBJ1-3; DNA: TGTGCCAGCAGCTTTGGGGGCCCGAGCTCTGGAAACACCATATATTTT; CDR3: CASSFGGPSSGNTIYF
size: NA; V: TRBV27; D: TRBD1; J: TRBJ2-7; DNA: TGTGCCAGCAGCCCGGGACAGGGGCTCTACGAGCAGTACTTC; CDR3: CASSPGQGLYEQYF